What follows are 25 T cell receptor beta chains derived from one specimen sequenced in a study of human T cells and chemical hapten exposure. Time point given: healthy volunteer bleed at 2 weeks. Unfractionated whole blood served as the source for total RNA extraction. In TCRdb, the RACE reads were re-called with MiXCR into one record per CDR3 protein. Of around 130,000 distinct CDR3 sequences in the sample, approximately 9.1% were seen once. Sequenced sample: whole blood. All receptors derive from a male donor in good health. Some clones in this sample may be carry-over from other donors' samples.

This clonotype has ten or more counts. The rearrangement uses TRBV15 and TRBJ2-1, with unresolved D. This CDR3 region has 14 residues. In germline, CDR1 is LNHNV, CDR2 YYDKDF (reference sequence). V was shortened by 2 bases and J by 2 bases, with 7 bases between the two germline ends. The CDR3 is CATSRQATYNEQFF. The CDR3 DNA sequence: TGTGCCACCAGCAGACAGGCAACCTACAATGAGCAGTTCTTC.

With respect to this clonotype: This may be a read error: a much more frequent sequence differs by one nucleotide. V gene TRBV4-2 combines with J gene TRBJ1-4, with a tentative D call TRBD1 (5 bases). Germline CDR1 reads LGHNA; CDR2 reads YNFKEQ. This CDR3 has 15 residues. The DNA for the CDR3 is TGTGCCAACAGCCAACCTGACAGTGATAATGAAAAACTGTTTTTT. This encodes CANSQPDSDNEKLFF.

This clonotype was observed at least ten times. The chain links TRBV7-9 to TRBJ1-2; 7 bases agree with TRBD1. The ends lost 5 bases at V and 1 base at J; junction bases unmatched: 4. The CDR3 totals 14 residues. Germline loops: CDR1 SEHNR, CDR2 FQNEAQ (reference sequence). DNA of the CDR3: TGTGCCAGCAGCCCCGACAGGGTTAACTATGGCTACACCTTC. Translated: CASSPDRVNYGYTF.

This clonotype was seen repeatedly, ten times or more. The chain is built from TRBV7-9 and TRBJ1-4, with D tentatively TRBD1 (6 bases). The CDR3 contains 17 residues. Germline V CDR1 and CDR2: SEHNR, FQNEAQ (reference sequence). The V and J ends lost 6 bases and 0 bases respectively, with 17 bases between them. The CDR3 spells CASSLTGIGATNEKLFF. Written as DNA, the CDR3 is TGTGCCAGCAGTCTAACAGGGATTGGAGCAACTAATGAAAAACTGTTTTTT.

This clonotype was observed a single time. The chain links TRBV14 to TRBJ2-1; 10 positions agree with TRBD1. CDR1 and CDR2 from the germline V gene are SGHDN and FVKESK. The CDR3 length is 12 residues. Trimming cost V 4 bases and J 15 bases; bases outside gene matches: 6. CDR3 amino acids: CASSRETGGVFF. CDR3 DNA: TGTGCCAGCAGCCGAGAGACAGGGGGCGTGTTCTTC.

This chain uses TRBV19 with TRBJ2-7; 7 bases agree with TRBD1. Germline lookup yields CDR1 LNHDA and CDR2 SQIVND (reference sequence). This CDR3 region has 15 residues. Trimming at V came to 1 base and at J to 0 bases, leaving 3 bases not matched to a gene. CDR3 residues: CASSIGAGGSYEQYF. For the CDR3, the DNA is TGTGCCAGTAGTATAGGGGCAGGGGGCTCCTACGAGCAGTACTTC.

The genes are TRBV10-3 and TRBJ2-1; no clear D gene. V dropped 2 bases and J dropped 2 bases, with 10 bases sitting between them. The CDR3 is 15 amino acids. Germline V CDR1 and CDR2: ENHRY, SYGVKD. This chain's CDR3 is CAISESGRPYNEQFF. The CDR3 DNA reads as TGTGCCATCAGTGAGAGTGGCAGACCCTACAATGAGCAGTTCTTC.

This clonotype turned up a few times. V usage is TRBV18 and J usage is TRBJ2-3; D call uncertain. Trimming took 1 base from V and 5 from J, leaving 1 base between them. The germline V gene encodes CDR1 KGHSH and CDR2 LQKENI. The CDR3 runs 11 residues. CDR3 in amino acids: CASSPQDTQYF. The CDR3 region has the DNA TGTGCCAGCTCACCACAAGATACGCAGTATTTT.

In this sample, this clonotype turned up many times. The chain combines TRBV5-1 with TRBJ2-5, with TRBD2 matching over 12 bases. From germline, CDR1 is SGHRS and CDR2 YFSETQ. V was pared by 4 bases and J by 1 base, with 5 bases of the junction left unmatched. This CDR3 spans 16 amino acids. For the CDR3, the DNA is TGCGCCAGCAGCACCGGACTAGCGGGATTCCAAGAGACCCAGTACTTC. This sequence encodes CASSTGLAGFQETQYF.

The chain uses TRBV29-1 and TRBJ2-3; 8 bases map to TRBD2. Per the germline V gene, CDR1 is SQVTM and CDR2 is ANQGSEA. The CDR3 consists of 15 residues. Germline trimming cut 3 bases from V and 6 bases from J; bases unmatched to any gene: 11. CDR3 DNA: TGCAGCGTTGAGGTAGTTGGCGGGAGGTTGGATACGCAGTATTTT. It yields the protein CSVEVVGGRLDTQYF.

This clonotype was counted many times. The chain has TRBV9 and TRBJ2-3; D uncertain. CDR3 size: 15 residues. V was trimmed by 0 bases and J by 4 bases, leaving 12 bases between them. Germline CDR1 SGDLS, CDR2 YYNGEE. The CDR3 reads CASSVEGQAADTQYF. The DNA of the CDR3 is TGTGCCAGCAGCGTAGAAGGTCAGGCCGCAGATACGCAGTATTTT.

This clonotype was observed many times. The V gene is TRBV18, the J gene TRBJ1-5, with 7 bases fitting TRBD1. V dropped 6 bases and J dropped 5; count of bases not matched to a gene: 4. The CDR3 runs 13 residues. CDR1 is KGHSH and CDR2 is LQKENI in the germline V gene. The CDR3 nucleotides are TGTGCCAGCTCCCGCAGGGGGGATCAGCCCCAGCATTTT. Protein: CASSRRGDQPQHF.

This clonotype was picked up a small number of times. The chain employs TRBV4-1 and TRBJ2-4; 7 bases agree with TRBD2. This CDR3 region has 17 residues. J lost 6 bases, V lost 8 bases, and 19 bases had no gene match. Germline CDR1 and CDR2: MGHRA and YSYEKL. The CDR3 region has the DNA TGCGCCAGCCGATCGGTTCCCGCGGGAGCAGAGGGAAACATTCAGTACTTC. It translates to CASRSVPAGAEGNIQYF.

The chain is built from TRBV5-5 and TRBJ2-3; 7 bases match TRBD2. Germline CDR1 is SGHKS and CDR2 is YYEKEE (reference sequence). This CDR3 is 13 amino acids long. The junction had 4 bases not matched to a gene; V was cut back by 4 bases and J by 5 bases. The CDR3 nucleotides are TGTGCCAGCAGCCGACTAGCCAGAGATACGCAGTATTTT. Its translation: CASSRLARDTQYF.

Ten or more counts support this clonotype. The chain links TRBV11-2 to TRBJ2-7; 9 bases line up with TRBD1. CDR1 and CDR2 (germline): SGHAT, FQNNGV. V shed 4 bases, J shed 3 bases, and the junction held 4 bases outside the gene matches. The CDR3 totals 14 residues. For the CDR3, the DNA is TGTGCCAGCAGCTCGGACAGGGGCCTCTACGAGCAGTACTTC. Amino acids: CASSSDRGLYEQYF.

This chain uses TRBV6-6 with TRBJ1-2, with D tentatively TRBD1 (5 bases). The CDR3 has 15 residues. CDR1 is MNHNY and CDR2 is SVGAGI in the germline V gene (reference sequence). V was cut by 0 bases and J by 6 bases, with 14 bases left in between. CDR3 nucleotides: TGTGCCAGCAGTTACTCGAGCGGGGGAGGGGATGGCTACACCTTC. It codes for CASSYSSGGGDGYTF.

This clonotype was seen at least ten times. The chain carries TRBV6-5 and TRBJ2-1; the D call may be TRBD1 or TRBD2 (5 bases each). V dropped 5 bases and J dropped 9 bases, with 17 bases sitting between them. The CDR3 totals 14 residues. Germline V gives CDR1 MNHEY, CDR2 SVGAGI. DNA of the CDR3: TGTGCCAGCAGTGAGGGACGGTACATGGGTGAGCAGTTCTTC. Translating it yields CASSEGRYMGEQFF.

This clonotype was seen many times. CDR3 sequence: CSASPPLGDGEQFF. CDR3 sequence (DNA): TGCAGTGCTAGTCCCCCCCTGGGTGATGGTGAGCAGTTCTTC. The V and J genes are TRBV20-1 and TRBJ2-1, with no clear D. Trimming stripped 3 bases from V and 9 bases from J, with 18 bases between. In germline, CDR1 is DFQATT, CDR2 SNEGSKA (reference sequence). This CDR3 is built from 14 residues.

This clonotype appeared a few times. Its ends do not fully match the called genes, so a read error is possible. The chain has TRBV25-1 and TRBJ2-7; TRBD1 aligns across 8 bases. CDR1 MGHDK and CDR2 SYGVNS come from the germline V gene. The CDR3 covers 14 residues. DNA for the CDR3: TGTGCCAGCAGTGGGACAGGGAGCTCCAACGAGCAGTACTTC. The encoded protein is CASSGTGSSNEQYF.

This clonotype was detected many times. The chain recombines TRBV6-5 with TRBJ2-7; D possibly matches TRBD1 or TRBD2 (5 bases each). Trimming stripped 0 bases from V and 4 bases from J, with 19 bases between. The CDR3 extends over 17 amino acids. Germline loops: CDR1 MNHEY, CDR2 SVGAGI. CDR3 nucleotides: TGTGCCAGCAGTTACTCGATCAACGGGGCGGGCCGTTACGAGCAGTACTTC. Translation gives CASSYSINGAGRYEQYF.

At least ten counts were recorded for this clonotype. The chain combines TRBV10-3 with TRBJ2-3; D unclear. V was pared by 7 bases and J by 2 bases, with 10 bases between. The CDR3 length is 13 residues. Germline V CDR1 and CDR2: ENHRY, SYGVKD. The CDR3 DNA sequence: TGTGCCATCACCTCAGACAACACAGATACGCAGTATTTT. Protein: CAITSDNTDTQYF.

The gene calls are TRBV7-9 and TRBJ2-1; 8 bases align to TRBD2. With 2 bases clipped from V and 0 bases from J, the junction kept 3 bases outside the gene matches. CDR1 is SEHNR, CDR2 FQNEAQ, per germline (reference sequence). The CDR3 consists of 16 residues. The CDR3 protein is CASSLSGTSSYNEQFF. CDR3 nucleotide sequence: TGTGCCAGCAGCTTAAGTGGGACTAGCTCCTACAATGAGCAGTTCTTC.

This rearrangement joins TRBV20-1 to TRBJ2-3, with 8 bases aligning to TRBD2. V lost 4 bases to trimming and J lost 3 bases; unmatched junction nucleotides: 15. Germline lookup yields CDR1 DFQATT and CDR2 SNEGSKA (reference sequence). The CDR3 is 17 amino acids. The CDR3 sequence: CSATPTWSGGRTDTQYF. The CDR3 DNA is TGCAGTGCTACTCCCACTTGGAGCGGGGGACGGACAGATACGCAGTATTTT.

J is TRBJ2-7 and V is TRBV10-3; unclear D gene. V was clipped by 2 bases and J by 2 bases, with 10 bases between them. Germline V gene data show CDR1 as ENHRY and CDR2 as SYGVKD. The CDR3 length is 14 residues. The CDR3 sequence is CAISEGPLAYEQYF. CDR3 sequence (DNA): TGTGCCATCAGTGAGGGTCCGCTAGCCTACGAGCAGTACTTC.

In its sample, this clonotype was seen a few times. The chain links TRBV20-1 to TRBJ1-6, with TRBD1 identical over 8 bases. Germline V gene sequence: CDR1 DFQATT, CDR2 SNEGSKA (reference sequence). V trimming: 0 bases; J trimming: 5 bases; junction bases outside the gene matches: 12. This CDR3 contains 18 residues. CDR3 sequence: CSARDPGRQGRDNSPLHF. The CDR3 region has the DNA TGCAGTGCTAGAGATCCGGGGAGACAGGGGAGAGATAATTCACCCCTCCACTTT.